This T cell receptor (beta chain) comes out of a study of cytotoxic CD8 clonotypes in ibrutinib-treated CLL. Study as a whole: There were, on average, around 250,000 productive templates and tens of thousands of productive rearrangements per sample.

The assay was immunoSEQ multiplex PCR, and TCRdb's table has in-frame clones only and misses some. The sample consists of 65,000 to 85,000 clones, roughly 85% of them appearing once. V lost 4 bases, J lost 0 bases, and 1 base stayed unmatched. Germline V gene data show CDR1 as ENHRY and CDR2 as SYGVKD. The CDR3 has 14 residues. Study results and caveats: Sampling times (in sustained-remission versus progressing patients) were not the same.

Regarding this clone: Its antigen remains unknown.

The material was PBMCs, obtained after 24 months of ibrutinib treatment. The chain joins TRBV10-3 to TRBJ2-7; the match to TRBD2 covers 9 bases. This TCR came from a human donor with chronic lymphocytic leukemia. The CDR3 region is CAISGSGSSYEQYF. The CDR3 coding sequence is TGTGCCATCAGTGGTAGCGGGAGCTCCTACGAGCAGTACTTC.